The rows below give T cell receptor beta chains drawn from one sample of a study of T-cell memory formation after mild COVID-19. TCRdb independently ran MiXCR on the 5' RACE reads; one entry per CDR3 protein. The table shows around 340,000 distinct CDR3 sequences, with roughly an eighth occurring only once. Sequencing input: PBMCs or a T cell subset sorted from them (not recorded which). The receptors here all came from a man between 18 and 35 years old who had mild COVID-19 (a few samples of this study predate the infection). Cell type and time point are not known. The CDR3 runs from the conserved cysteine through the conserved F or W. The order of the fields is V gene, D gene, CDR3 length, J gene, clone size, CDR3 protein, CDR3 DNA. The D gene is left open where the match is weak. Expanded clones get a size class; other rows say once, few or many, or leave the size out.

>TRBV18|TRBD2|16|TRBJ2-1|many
CASSPPYSGTYNEQFF
TGTGCCAGCTCACCACCGTACAGCGGGACCTACAATGAGCAGTTCTTC
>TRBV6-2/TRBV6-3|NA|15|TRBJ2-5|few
CASSYDNFFQETQYF
TGTGCCAGCAGTTATGACAACTTTTTCCAAGAGACCCAGTACTTC
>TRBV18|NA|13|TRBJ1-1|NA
CASSSVVNTEAFF
TGTGCCAGCTCCTCGGTTGTAAACACTGAAGCTTTCTTT
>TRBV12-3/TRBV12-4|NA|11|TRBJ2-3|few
CASKDEVQSDF
TGTGCCAGCAAAGACGAGGTACAGTCGGATTTT
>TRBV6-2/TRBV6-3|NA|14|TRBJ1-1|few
CASTRAALTTEAFF
TGTGCCAGCACTCGGGCCGCCCTGACCACTGAAGCTTTCTTT
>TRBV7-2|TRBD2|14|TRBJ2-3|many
CASSWGGLSDTQYF
TGTGCCAGCAGCTGGGGGGGTCTGTCAGATACGCAGTATTTT
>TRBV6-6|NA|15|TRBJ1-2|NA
CASSSPDRPLYGYTF
TGTGCCAGCAGTTCGCCGGACCGACCTCTCTATGGCTACACCTTC
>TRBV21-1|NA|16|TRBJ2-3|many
CASSDRGTGGPDTQYF
TGTGCCAGCAGCGACCGAGGGACAGGGGGTCCAGATACGCAGTATTTT
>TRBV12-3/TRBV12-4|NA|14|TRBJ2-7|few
CASSLGQDRYEQYF
TGTGCCAGCAGTTTAGGACAGGACCGCTACGAGCAGTACTTC
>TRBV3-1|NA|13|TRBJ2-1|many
CASSQNTVDEQFF
TGTGCCAGCAGCCAGAACACGGTCGATGAGCAGTTCTTC
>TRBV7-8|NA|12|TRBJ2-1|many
CASSLVGVEQFF
TGTGCCAGCAGCTTAGTTGGAGTTGAGCAGTTCTTC
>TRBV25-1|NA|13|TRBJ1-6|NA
CASSEYSRGPLHF
TGTGCCAGCAGTGAATATTCACGAGGACCCCTCCACTTT
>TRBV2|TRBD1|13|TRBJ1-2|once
CASRMDRALGYTF
TGTGCCAGCAGGATGGACAGGGCTCTAGGCTACACCTTC
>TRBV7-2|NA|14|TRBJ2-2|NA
CASIPQSEAGELFF
TGTGCCAGCATACCGCAATCCGAGGCCGGGGAGCTGTTTTTT
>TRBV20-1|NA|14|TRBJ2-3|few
CSAAEGPFTDTQYF
TGCAGTGCTGCCGAGGGGCCGTTCACAGATACGCAGTATTTT
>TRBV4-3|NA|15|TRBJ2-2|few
CASSPEGWRGGELFF
TGCGCCAGCAGCCCCGAGGGGTGGAGGGGCGGGGAGCTGTTTTTT
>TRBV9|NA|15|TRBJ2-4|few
CASSADSTAKNIQYF
TGTGCCAGCAGCGCCGACAGTACAGCCAAAAACATTCAGTACTTC
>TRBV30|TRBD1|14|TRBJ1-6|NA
CAWSLGQGNSPLHF
TGTGCCTGGAGTCTCGGACAGGGGAATTCACCCCTCCACTTT
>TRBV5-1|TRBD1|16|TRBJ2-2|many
CASSLAATGVPGELFF
TGCGCCAGCAGCTTGGCGGCGACAGGGGTACCCGGGGAGCTGTTTTTT
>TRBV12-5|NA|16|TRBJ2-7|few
CASGLVLNSRHYEQYF
TGTGCTAGTGGTTTGGTCTTAAATTCCAGGCACTACGAGCAGTACTTC
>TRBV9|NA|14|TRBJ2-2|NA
CASSPGWGTGELFF
TGTGCCAGCAGCCCCGGCTGGGGGACCGGGGAGCTGTTTTTT
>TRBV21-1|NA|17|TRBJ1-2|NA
CASSTWTGGPKNYGYTF
TGTGCCAGCAGCACCTGGACAGGGGGCCCTAAGAACTATGGCTACACCTTC
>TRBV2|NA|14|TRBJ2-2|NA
CASSDSTRAGELFF
TGTGCCAGCAGTGATTCGACTCGGGCCGGGGAGCTGTTTTTT
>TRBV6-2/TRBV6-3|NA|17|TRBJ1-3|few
CASSSPQRGSSGNTIYF
TGTGCCAGCAGTTCGCCCCAGCGGGGATCTTCTGGAAACACCATATATTTT
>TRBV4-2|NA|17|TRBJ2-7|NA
CASSQEGGPRGAYEQYF
TGTGCCAGCAGCCAAGAAGGGGGTCCCCGCGGGGCCTACGAGCAGTACTTC
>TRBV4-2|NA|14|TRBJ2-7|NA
CASSQAETLSEQYF
TGTGCCAGCAGCCAAGCGGAGACTCTCTCCGAGCAGTACTTC
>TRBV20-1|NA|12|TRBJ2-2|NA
CSARSGPGELFF
TGCAGTGCTAGATCAGGGCCCGGGGAGCTGTTTTTT
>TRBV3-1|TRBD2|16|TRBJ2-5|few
CASSHGSGGYQETQYF
TGTGCCAGCAGCCACGGTAGCGGGGGGTACCAAGAGACCCAGTACTTC
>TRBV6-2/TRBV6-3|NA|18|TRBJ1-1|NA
CASSYSTRSYRMNTEAFF
TGTGCCAGCAGTTACTCGACCAGGTCATATAGAATGAACACTGAAGCTTTCTTT
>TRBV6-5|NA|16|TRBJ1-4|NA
CASSYTRTVHSEKLFF
TGTGCCAGCAGTTACACCCGGACAGTCCATTCGGAAAAACTGTTTTTT
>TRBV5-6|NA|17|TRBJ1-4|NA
CASSPQLMGRNNEKLFF
TGTGCCAGCAGCCCGCAATTAATGGGCAGGAATAATGAAAAACTGTTTTTT
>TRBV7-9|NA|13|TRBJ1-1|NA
CASSLPGLPEAFF
TGTGCCAGCAGCCTCCCGGGGTTGCCTGAAGCTTTCTTT
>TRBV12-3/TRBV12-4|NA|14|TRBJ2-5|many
CASSLVGSGETQYF
TGTGCCAGCAGTTTGGTCGGCTCCGGGGAGACCCAGTACTTC
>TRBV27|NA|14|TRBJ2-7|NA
CASSLGRGANEQYF
TGTGCCAGCAGTTTAGGCCGGGGGGCCAACGAGCAGTACTTC
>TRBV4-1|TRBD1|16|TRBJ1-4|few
CASSEFDRGRDEKLFF
TGCGCCAGCAGCGAGTTCGACAGGGGGCGCGATGAAAAACTGTTTTTT
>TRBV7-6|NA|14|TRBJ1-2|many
CASSLRGDNYGYTF
TGTGCCAGCAGCTTGAGGGGGGATAACTATGGCTACACCTTC
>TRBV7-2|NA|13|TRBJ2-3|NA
CASSLVTRDTQYF
TGTGCCAGCAGCTTAGTTACTAGAGATACGCAGTATTTT
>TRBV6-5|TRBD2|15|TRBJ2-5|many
CASRRTLAEGETQYF
TGTGCCAGCAGGAGGACTCTAGCGGAAGGGGAGACCCAGTACTTC
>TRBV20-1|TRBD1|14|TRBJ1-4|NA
CSARDDSGGEKLFF
TGCAGTGCTCGGGACGACTCAGGGGGCGAAAAACTGTTTTTT
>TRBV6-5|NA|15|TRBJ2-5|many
CASSEGGDSKETQYF
TGTGCCAGCAGTGAGGGGGGGGACAGCAAAGAGACCCAGTACTTC
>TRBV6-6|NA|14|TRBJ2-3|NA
CASSPPGPPDTQYF
TGTGCCAGCAGTCCTCCGGGGCCCCCAGATACGCAGTATTTT
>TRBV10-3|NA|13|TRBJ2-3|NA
CATQDERTDTQYF
TGTGCCACGCAGGACGAACGCACAGATACGCAGTATTTT
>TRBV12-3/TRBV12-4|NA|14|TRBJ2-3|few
CASSPSDRSVAQYF
TGTGCCAGCAGTCCGTCAGACCGATCGGTGGCGCAGTATTTT
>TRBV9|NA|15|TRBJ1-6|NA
CASSVAAGANSPLHF
TGTGCCAGCAGCGTAGCGGCAGGGGCTAATTCACCCCTCCACTTT
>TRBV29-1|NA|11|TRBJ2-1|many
CSVAPGGEQFF
TGCAGCGTGGCCCCCGGAGGAGAGCAGTTCTTC
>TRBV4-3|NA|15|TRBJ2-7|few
CASSQEGGSSYEQYF
TGCGCCAGCAGCCAAGAAGGGGGATCCTCCTACGAGCAGTACTTC
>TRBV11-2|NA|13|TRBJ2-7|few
CAAGLAGLREQYF
TGTGCCGCAGGACTGGCAGGTCTACGAGAGCAGTACTTC
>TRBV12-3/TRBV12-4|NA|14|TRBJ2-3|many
CASSLAVGGQLQYF
TGTGCCAGCAGTTTAGCGGTTGGCGGGCAGTTACAGTATTTT
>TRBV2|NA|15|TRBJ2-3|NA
CASRPGTQKSDTQYF
TGTGCCAGCCGCCCCGGGACGCAGAAGTCAGATACGCAGTATTTT
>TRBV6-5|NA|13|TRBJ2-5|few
CASISTASETQYF
TGTGCCAGCATCTCGACAGCTTCGGAGACCCAGTACTTC
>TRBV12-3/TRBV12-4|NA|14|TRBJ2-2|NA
CASSLGRVSGELFF
TGTGCCAGCAGTTTGGGGCGGGTATCCGGGGAGCTGTTTTTT
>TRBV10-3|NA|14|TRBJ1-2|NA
CAISDGGPKYGYTF
TGTGCCATCAGTGATGGGGGGCCAAAGTATGGCTACACCTTC
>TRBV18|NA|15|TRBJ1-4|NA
CASSPKASDLGKLFF
TGTGCCAGCTCACCCAAGGCCAGCGATCTCGGGAAGCTGTTTTTT
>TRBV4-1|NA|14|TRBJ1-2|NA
CASSQDDTHYGYTF
TGCGCCAGCAGCCAAGATGACACTCACTATGGCTACACCTTC
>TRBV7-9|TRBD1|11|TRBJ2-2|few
CARQGDGELFF
TGTGCCAGGCAGGGGGACGGGGAGCTGTTTTTT
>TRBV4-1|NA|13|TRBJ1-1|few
CASSQGSNTEAFF
TGTGCCAGCAGCCAAGGTTCAAACACTGAAGCTTTCTTT
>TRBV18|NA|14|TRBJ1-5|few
CASSLDRITQPQHF
TGTGCCAGCTCACTAGACAGGATCACTCAGCCCCAGCATTTT
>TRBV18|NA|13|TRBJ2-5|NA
CASSPRVDETQYF
TGTGCCAGCTCACCGCGAGTGGACGAGACCCAGTACTTC
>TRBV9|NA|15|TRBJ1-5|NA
CASSVGSGPDQPQHF
TGTGCCAGCAGCGTAGGATCCGGGCCAGATCAGCCCCAGCATTTT